The present T cell receptor beta chain was sequenced within a study of type 1 regulatory T cells (dated by TCRdb to about 2021). Turning to the overall study: An in vitro protocol by which a Tr1-enriched, alloantigen-specific CD4 T cell product named T-allo10 was generated was characterized in the study. T-allo10 was being tested clinically in patients with hematological malignancies who were undergoing allogeneic hematopoietic stem cell transplantation.

There are 17 amino acids in the CDR3, from cysteine to phenylalanine inclusive. Only the CDR3 region is kept as DNA, spanning 51 bases read in frame from base 1. Study-level results and caveats: A more restricted TCR repertoire was observed in Tr1 cells than in non-Tr1 cells, and this restriction was interpreted in the study as alloantigen-induced clonal expansion.

In the case of this clonotype: The antigen it recognizes is unknown. No clone much larger than this one lies a single base away; base qualities are absent.

Sequencing was carried out with an Illumina MiSeq. The public reads were quality trimmed at Q25 with fastp and then assembled into clones with MiXCR by TCRdb, keeping productive beta chains. Here each entry gathers all rows of one CDR3 protein and keeps the most common genes and DNA. Within this sample are about 39,000 distinct CDR3 sequences, with 10% to 15% of them counted one time only. The ten largest make up 8% to 10% of the sample. The source of this sequence is a human donor in good health. The chain employs TRBV21-1 and TRBJ2-5; the D call TRBD2 from the table was never checked on the DNA. TRBV21-1 is listed as a pseudogene. Sequenced input: cultured non-Tr1 T cells, either the whole culture or a sorted T cell fraction (not recorded which). In light of the paper, this sample's cell subset or site label describes: non-Tr1 population from the T-allo10 product. CDR3 sequence: CASSKAHERESMQTQYF. The nucleotide sequence reads TGTGCCAGCAGCAAAGCGCACGAGCGGGAGAGCATGCAGACCCAGTACTTC.